This T cell receptor (beta chain) was identified in a study of blood T cells in healthy people across ages (dated by TCRdb to 2015 to 2017). As for the study more broadly: In model experiments, template switching captured roughly one uniquely barcoded TCR beta cDNA molecule for every two T cells. Using deep sequencing normalized with unique cDNA molecular identifiers, the study measured how TCR beta repertoire diversity changes with age. The donors were split into four age groups: young (average 16 years), middle-aged (more than 35), aged (about 56) and long-lived (over 75). For two donors (one aged 18 to 29 and one aged 80 or older), the study analyzed two additional independent replicas of 1 million unique cDNA reads from the same blood draw. General conclusions and limits of the study: Estimates of total diversity from one million sequenced T cells were regarded as lower bounds and underestimates. Observed TCR beta diversity correlated strongly with the percentage of naive T cells measured by flow cytometry. As age increased, observed TCR beta diversity per million T cells dropped in a roughly linear way, and a significant reduction was already evident by age roughly 40. Compared with the aged group, the long-lived group had more naive CD4+ T cells, fewer expanded clones and increased TCR diversity, a pattern suggesting age selection. Because profiling used bulk unsorted PBMCs, naive and antigen-experienced compartments could not be compared conclusively. Because the CMV infection status of the donors was unknown, age-related changes in expanded clonotypes may potentially have been confounded.

This clonotype was counted between two and nine times. Its cognate antigen has yet to be identified. Qualities for individual bases were not recorded, and no much larger clone is one base off. Library generation was performed with 5' RACE. Sequenced using an Illumina HiSeq 2500. A second PCR of roughly 7 to 11 cycles was performed with a sample-barcoded 5' primer and a J-beta primer mix. A template-switch 5' adaptor carrying 12 random nucleotides introduced a unique molecular identifier onto each TCR beta cDNA molecule. At least 3 million CDR3-containing paired-end reads were obtained from each sample. The Mint cDNA synthesis kit, primed by a TRBC-specific oligonucleotide, was used to synthesize first-strand cDNA from all RNA. Following uracil-DNA glycosylase treatment, a first 18-cycle PCR with universal primers M1SS and BC2_uni_R was performed on all cDNA. The study's processing was this. Normalization of each sample was performed by random selection of 1 million high-quality reads, each carrying a distinct molecular identifier. Instead of being binned into consensus sequences, reads with shared molecular identifiers were discarded. MiTCR, run with a Q25 quality threshold and the strictest error-elimination algorithm, handled CDR3 identification, clonotype clustering and error correction. A nonparametric unseen species model using Euler transformation provided a lower-bound estimate of total TCR beta diversity. TCRdb reprocessing: public reads trimmed at Q25 with fastp, clones called with MiXCR, in-frame beta chains kept. Identical CDR3 protein sequences are pooled into one entry, listed with their most common genes and DNA. The V and J calls follow TCRdb's processing rather than the paper's. The sample has around 800,000 distinct CDR3 sequences on record, more than 25% of them singletons. The ten largest account for 3% of the sample.

The V end gives up 4 bases and the J end 0 bases, leaving 2 bases in the junction not matched to a gene. The germline V gene provides CDR1 SGHRS and CDR2 YFSETQ. The CDR3 starts with the cysteine, ends with the phenylalanine, and has 15 residues. Only the CDR3 DNA is retained, 45 bases long and in frame from the first base. The 39 donors, aged about 6 to 95 years, were systemically healthy Caucasian individuals from Russia. About 10 milliliters of peripheral blood were collected from each donor into EDTA-treated Vacutainer tubes. Ficoll-Paque density-gradient centrifugation was used to isolate PBMCs, with at least 6 million per sample. Trizol reagent was used to extract total RNA from PBMCs, with at least 6 micrograms per sample. Naive CD45RAhigh/CD27high T cell percentages were measured by flow cytometry on a PBMC aliquot from every donor. The sample was also linked to a second study, of T cells of mothers and their children. As described in the second report: The donors were nine systemically healthy Caucasian individuals, made up of three mothers and their six children. cDNA synthesis consumed the entire amount of extracted RNA, loaded at 1.5 ug RNA in each 15 ul reaction. In the second PCR, the M1S primer introduced both the sample barcodes and 2-4 random nucleotides. More than 8 million TCR beta CDR3 reads were obtained from each mother, and 2.5 million to 3 million reads were obtained from each child. Thymic selection similarly shapes TCR recombination output in related and unrelated pairs, with minor effect from inherited differences. Normalized repertoire overlap was always found to be slightly, but never significantly, higher in related mother-child pairs than in unrelated mother-child pairs. No persistent microchimeric T cell clones were found, with a detection sensitivity of roughly 99 clones per million clonotypes. The study used deep NGS to compare TCR beta repertoires of mothers and children, seeking features distinguishing related mother-child pairs from unrelated individuals. The mean age was roughly 40 +/- 4 years for the mothers and approximately 11 +/- 4 years for the children. After adapters were ligated using NEBNext reagents, the libraries underwent 100+100 nt paired-end sequencing on an Illumina HiSeq 2000. To prevent cross-contamination, the mother and child libraries were prepared one month apart and sequenced in separate runs. Between roughly 500,000 and 2,000,000 distinct TCR beta clonotypes were identified per donor. Naive TCR beta clonotypes were estimated from low-frequency clonotypes matched to each donor's FACS-determined naive share, without sorting.

Input material: blood. The V and J genes are TRBV5-1 and TRBJ1-4, with 8 bases in between that match TRBD1. This receptor was identified in a boy under 18 in good health. The sequence in DNA is TGCGCCAGCAGCGTACAGGGGGCAACTAATGAAAAACTGTTTTTT. Protein translation: CASSVQGATNEKLFF.